This TCR beta chain stems from a study of Ad26.COV2.S vaccination and SARS-CoV-2 variants. On the study more broadly: Ad26.COV2.S was injected intramuscularly once or twice, 56 days apart.

V trimming: 4 bases; J trimming: 1 base; junction bases outside the gene matches: 4. Germline V lookup: CDR1 SGHAT, CDR2 FQNNGV. This CDR3 contains 15 residues. Treatment specified: about 20 received Ad26.COV2.S at low or high dose, single or two shots; 5 received placebo; per-sample allocation not given. At day 63 after the first vaccine or placebo injection, samples were drawn. The administered vaccine (an Ad26 vector) expressed Wuhan-strain SARS-CoV-2 spike. As to this clone: No antigen is known for it.

TCRdb keeps only in-frame clones here, not all; method: immunoSEQ multiplex PCR. The sample holds roughly 350,000 clones; around nine tenths are singletons and the top ten take roughly 3.6%. Study-level points and caveats: Total T cell responses may have been underestimated by the TCR breadth and depth analyses.

The source is a person between 18 and 60 years old who received the Ad26.COV2.S COVID-19 vaccine or a placebo. Here the sequenced sample was peripheral blood, taken in a trial of Ad26.COV2.S vaccine versus placebo. The chain links TRBV11-2 to TRBJ2-1; 7 bases map to TRBD2. CDR3 DNA: TGTGCCAGCAGCTCCCCGGGGGGTTCCTACAATGAGCAGTTCTTC. Translating gives CASSSPGGSYNEQFF.